The 5 T cell receptor beta chains presented below share a single source sample, sequenced in a study of cytomegalovirus exposure and HLA in healthy donors. Measured with immunoSEQ multiplex PCR; TCRdb has only the in-frame clones, and not every one. The table includes approximately 200,000 clones, roughly 84% detected once. Specimen: PBMCs. The receptors shown here come from a woman aged 25-40 years in good health and CMV-seropositive.

The chain combines TRBV5-4 with TRBJ1-1; TRBD1 might be the D (6 bases). Germline loops: CDR1 SGHNT, CDR2 YYREEE (reference sequence). The CDR3 extends over 15 amino acids. Trimming removed 4 bases at V and 0 bases at J, with 13 bases between. The CDR3 nucleotides read TGTGCCAGCAGCCCAGGGGACACCATGAACACTGAAGCTTTCTTT. Its translation: CASSPGDTMNTEAFF.

The chain has TRBV6-1 and TRBJ2-7; weak D call: TRBD1 (6 bases). V was shortened by 5 bases and J by 2 bases, with 16 bases between the two germline ends. CDR1 MNHNS and CDR2 SASEGT come from the germline V gene. The CDR3 loop spans 15 amino acids. The CDR3 DNA is TGTGCCAGCAGTCCTACCGGGACACGCACCTACGAGCAGTACTTC. Its protein is CASSPTGTRTYEQYF.

This chain links TRBV5-4 with TRBJ2-1, with TRBD2 matching over 14 bases. Germline CDR1 reads SGHNT; CDR2 reads YYREEE (reference sequence). V lost 3 bases to trimming and J lost 9 bases; unmatched junction nucleotides: 5. The CDR3 consists of 15 residues. The CDR3 coding sequence is TGTGCCAGCAGCTCGGGGACTAGCGGGAGTGTTGAGCAGTTCTTC. Its protein product is CASSSGTSGSVEQFF.

The V and J genes are TRBV28 and TRBJ2-7, with 7 positions matching TRBD2. V lost 8 bases and J lost 5; bases outside the gene matches: 9. Germline V lookup: CDR1 MDHEN, CDR2 SYDVKM. The CDR3 contains 13 residues. The CDR3 DNA reads as TGTGCCAGCCGTCGGCGGGGGTACGACGAGCAGTACTTC. Its translation: CASRRRGYDEQYF.

This chain links TRBV6-5 with TRBJ2-6; D uncertain. The CDR3 contains 14 residues. The V and J ends lost 2 bases and 2 bases respectively, with 4 bases between them. CDR1 is MNHEY and CDR2 is SVGAGI in the germline V gene. The CDR3 protein is CASSYAAGANVLTF. Here the CDR3 DNA reads TGTGCCAGCAGTTACGCAGCTGGGGCCAACGTCCTGACTTTC.